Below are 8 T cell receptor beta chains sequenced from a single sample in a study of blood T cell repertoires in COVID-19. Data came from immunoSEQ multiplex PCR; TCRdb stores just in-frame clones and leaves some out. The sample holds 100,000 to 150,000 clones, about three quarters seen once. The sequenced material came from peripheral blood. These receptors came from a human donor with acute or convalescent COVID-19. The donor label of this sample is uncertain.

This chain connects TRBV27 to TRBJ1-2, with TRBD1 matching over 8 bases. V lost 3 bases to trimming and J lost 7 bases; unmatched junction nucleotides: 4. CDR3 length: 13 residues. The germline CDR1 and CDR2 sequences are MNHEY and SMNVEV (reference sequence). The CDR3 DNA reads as TGTGCCAGCAGTTTTGGACAGGGTACTGGCTACACCTTC. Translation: CASSFGQGTGYTF.

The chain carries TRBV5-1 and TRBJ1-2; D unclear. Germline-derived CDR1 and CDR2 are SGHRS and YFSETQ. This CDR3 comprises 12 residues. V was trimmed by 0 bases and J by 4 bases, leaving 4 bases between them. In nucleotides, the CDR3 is TGCGCCAGCAGCTTGGGGGCCTATGGCTACACCTTC. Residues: CASSLGAYGYTF.

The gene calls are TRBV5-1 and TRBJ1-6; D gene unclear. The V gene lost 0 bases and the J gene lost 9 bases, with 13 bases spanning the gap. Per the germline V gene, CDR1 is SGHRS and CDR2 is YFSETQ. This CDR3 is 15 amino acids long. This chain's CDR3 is CASSLGGTGGSPLHF. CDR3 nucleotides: TGCGCCAGCAGCTTGGGCGGCACTGGAGGTTCACCCCTCCACTTT.

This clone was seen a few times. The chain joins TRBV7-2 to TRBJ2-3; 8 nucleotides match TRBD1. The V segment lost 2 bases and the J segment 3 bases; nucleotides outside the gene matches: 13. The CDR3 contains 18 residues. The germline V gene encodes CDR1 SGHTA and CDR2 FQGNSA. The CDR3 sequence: CASSLIPFGTGNTDTQYF. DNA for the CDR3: TGTGCCAGCAGCTTAATCCCGTTCGGGACAGGAAATACAGATACGCAGTATTTT.

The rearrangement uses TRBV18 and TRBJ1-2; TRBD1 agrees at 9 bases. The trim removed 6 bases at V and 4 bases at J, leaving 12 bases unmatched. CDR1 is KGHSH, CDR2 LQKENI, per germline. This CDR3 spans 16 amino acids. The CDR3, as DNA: TGTGCCAGCTCTTCCGGGGGACAGGGAAGACGCTATGGCTACACCTTC. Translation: CASSSGGQGRRYGYTF.

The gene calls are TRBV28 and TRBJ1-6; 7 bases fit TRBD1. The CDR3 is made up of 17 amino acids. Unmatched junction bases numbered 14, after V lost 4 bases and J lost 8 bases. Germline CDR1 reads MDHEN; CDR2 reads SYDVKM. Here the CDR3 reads CASSSDRYRFSDSPLHF. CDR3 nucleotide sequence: TGTGCCAGCAGTTCGGACAGGTATCGTTTCTCGGATTCACCCCTCCACTTT.

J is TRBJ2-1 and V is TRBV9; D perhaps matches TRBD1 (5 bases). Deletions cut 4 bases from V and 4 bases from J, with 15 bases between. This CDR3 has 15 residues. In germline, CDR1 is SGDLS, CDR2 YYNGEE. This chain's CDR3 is CASSSEGHLYNEQFF. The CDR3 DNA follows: TGTGCCAGCAGCTCAGAAGGACACCTTTACAATGAGCAGTTCTTC.

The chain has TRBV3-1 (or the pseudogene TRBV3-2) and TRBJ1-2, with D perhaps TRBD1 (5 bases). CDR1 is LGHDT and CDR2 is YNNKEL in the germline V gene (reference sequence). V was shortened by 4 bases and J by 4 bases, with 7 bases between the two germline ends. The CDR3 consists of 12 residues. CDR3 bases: TGTGCCAGCAGCCGTCAGGGCTATGGCTACACCTTC. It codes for CASSRQGYGYTF.